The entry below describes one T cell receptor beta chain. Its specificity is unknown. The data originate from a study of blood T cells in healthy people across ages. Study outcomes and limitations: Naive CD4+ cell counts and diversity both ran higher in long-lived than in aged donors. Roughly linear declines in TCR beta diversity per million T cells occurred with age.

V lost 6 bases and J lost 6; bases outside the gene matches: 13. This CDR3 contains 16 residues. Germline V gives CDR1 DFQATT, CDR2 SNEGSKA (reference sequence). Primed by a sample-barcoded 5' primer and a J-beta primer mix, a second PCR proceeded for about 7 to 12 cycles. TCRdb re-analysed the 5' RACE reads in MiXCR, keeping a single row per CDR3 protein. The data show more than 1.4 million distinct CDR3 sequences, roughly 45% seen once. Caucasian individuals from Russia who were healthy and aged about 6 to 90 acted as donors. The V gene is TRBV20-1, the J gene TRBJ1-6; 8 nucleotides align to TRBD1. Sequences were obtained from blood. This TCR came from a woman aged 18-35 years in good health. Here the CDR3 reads CSATVPGGGLNSPLHF. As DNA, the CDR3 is TGCAGTGCCACAGTGCCAGGGGGCGGACTTAATTCACCCCTCCACTTT.